These 25 T cell receptor beta chains originate from one sample sequenced in a study of kidney transplant recipient with SARS-CoV-2 infection. TCRdb re-derived calls from the reads in MiXCR, one entry per CDR3 protein. The sample shows roughly 250,000 distinct CDR3 sequences, under 35% of them seen only once. The source was a blood sample, collected at baseline and on roughly day 110 from a kidney transplant recipient. These TCRs come from a young adult male patient who had COVID-19 and was a kidney transplant recipient. Some T cells may trace back to the graft donor.

This clonotype has a count of ten or more. The chain employs TRBV19 and TRBJ1-2; D not resolved. Trimming left V 5 bases short and J 4 bases short, with 23 bases between. The germline V gene encodes CDR1 LNHDA and CDR2 SQIVND (reference sequence). The CDR3 is 17 amino acids. The CDR3 is CASSWSPTNRKTYGYTF. The CDR3 coding sequence is TGTGCCAGTAGTTGGTCGCCGACAAATCGAAAGACCTATGGCTACACCTTC.

The rearrangement joins TRBV5-6 to TRBJ1-2; no clear D. The V end lost 5 bases, the J end lost 4 bases, and 21 bases lay between the germline ends. The germline CDR1 and CDR2 sequences are SGHDT and YYEEEE. This CDR3 region has 16 residues. The CDR3 DNA reads as TGTGCCAGCAGGTCAACCAATAGTCGAAAGACCTATGGCTACACCTTC. Protein sequence: CASRSTNSRKTYGYTF.

This clonotype was observed at least ten times. The chain uses TRBV5-6 and TRBJ1-6, with 7 bases lining up with TRBD1. CDR3 length equals 16 residues. Germline trimming cut 2 bases from V and 9 bases from J; bases unmatched to any gene: 11. The germline V gene has CDR1 SGHDT and CDR2 YYEEEE. The DNA for the CDR3 is TGTGCCAGCAGCTTATGGACCGGGACAGATCTTTCACCCCTCCACTTT. Its translation: CASSLWTGTDLSPLHF.

The sample holds many counts of this clonotype. This chain links TRBV12-2 with TRBJ1-2. TRBV12-2 is shown as a pseudogene. The length of the CDR3 is 17 residues. Here the CDR3 reads CASRTVLTPRKTYGYTF. CDR3 DNA sequence: TGTGCAAGTCGCACCGTTTTGACTCCACGAAAGACCTATGGCTACACCTTC.

This clonotype was seen repeatedly, ten times or more. The chain uses TRBV3-1 and TRBJ1-1; no clear D gene. CDR1 LGHDT and CDR2 YNNKEL come from the germline V gene (reference sequence). CDR3 size: 17 residues. Trimming shortened V by 3 bases and J by 4 bases, and 21 bases separated the two germline ends. CDR3: CASSHGLPISIRTEAFF. The CDR3 nucleotides are TGTGCCAGCAGCCACGGTCTTCCCATTTCAATTCGCACTGAAGCTTTCTTT.

This clonotype has at least ten counts. The chain employs TRBV27 and TRBJ2-5; a possible D gene is TRBD2 (7 bases). Germline assignment: CDR1 MNHEY and CDR2 SMNVEV (reference sequence). The length of the CDR3 is 13 residues. V was shortened by 7 bases and J by 4 bases, with 13 bases between the two germline ends. The DNA of the CDR3 is TGTGCCAGCAAAAGGGGGGGCGCAGAGACCCAGTACTTC. Translated: CASKRGGAETQYF.

There are many counts of this clonotype. J is TRBJ1-2 and V is TRBV19; unclear D gene. This CDR3 is 17 amino acids long. Trimming cost V 5 bases and J 4 bases, with 23 bases left between them. Germline V CDR1 and CDR2: LNHDA, SQIVND (reference sequence). The CDR3 region has the DNA TGTGCCAGTAGTCAGTGGCTGACAAATCGAAAGACCTATGGCTACACCTTC. This encodes CASSQWLTNRKTYGYTF.

Turning to this clonotype: One base away lies a much larger clone, so this may be a sequencing read error. V gene TRBV4-1 combines with J gene TRBJ1-5, with D possibly being TRBD1 (5 bases). This CDR3 spans 13 amino acids. The germline V gene encodes CDR1 MGHRA and CDR2 YSYEKL. The CDR3 region is CANSRMRDQPQHF. The CDR3 bases are TGCGCCAACAGCCGCATGAGGGACCAGCCCCAGCATTTT.

This clonotype has ten or more counts. V is TRBV3-1 and J is TRBJ1-1; no definite D call. Germline values: CDR1 LGHDT, CDR2 YNNKEL (reference sequence). The CDR3 loop spans 13 amino acids. Deletions cut 5 bases from V and 3 bases from J, with 10 bases between. The DNA of the CDR3 is TGTGCCAGCAGCTCAATCAGAGACACTGAAGCTTTCTTT. This encodes CASSSIRDTEAFF.

This clonotype has ten or more counts. V usage is TRBV30 and J usage is TRBJ1-6, with D maybe TRBD1 (5 bases). Germline CDR1 reads GTSNPN; CDR2 reads SVGIG (reference sequence). Trimming stripped 0 bases from V and 10 bases from J, with 10 bases between. The CDR3 spans 13 residues. The CDR3 DNA reads TGTGCCTGGAGTGTTGCAGGGCGATCACCCCTCCACTTT. Translation gives CAWSVAGRSPLHF.

This clonotype was recorded at least ten times. The rearrangement links TRBV28 to TRBJ2-2; 9 bases match TRBD2. The CDR3 is made up of 16 amino acids. The J segment lost 3 bases and the V segment lost 1 base, leaving 3 bases of the junction unmatched. From germline, CDR1 is MDHEN and CDR2 SYDVKM. The CDR3 loop is CASSLLAGGYTGELFF. In DNA form, the CDR3 reads TGTGCCAGCAGTTTATTGGCGGGAGGGTACACCGGGGAGCTGTTTTTT.

There are many counts of this clonotype. CDR3 bases: TGTGCCAGCAGTTGGGGGAGCTCTGGAAACACCATATATTTT. Its translation: CASSWGSSGNTIYF. This chain connects TRBV28 to TRBJ1-3; the D gene is possibly TRBD1 (5 bases). The CDR3 loop spans 14 amino acids. Deletions cut 4 bases from V and 0 bases from J, with 7 bases between. Per germline, CDR1 MDHEN and CDR2 SYDVKM.

The table lists this clonotype with many counts. The J gene is TRBJ1-2, the V gene TRBV7-9; D is unclear. The CDR3 runs to 17 residues. Germline V gives CDR1 SEHNR, CDR2 FQNEAQ (reference sequence). V was trimmed by 5 bases and J by 4 bases, leaving 23 bases between them. This CDR3 is CASSDFIYHGKTYGYTF. CDR3 bases: TGTGCCAGCAGCGATTTCATATACCATGGAAAGACCTATGGCTACACCTTC.

Concerning this clonotype itself: Since a much larger clone is just one base distant, this may be a read error. The chain uses TRBV7-9 and TRBJ2-1; 13 bases match TRBD2. CDR3 length equals 17 residues. The germline CDR1 and CDR2 sequences are SEHNR and FQNEAQ (reference sequence). DNA for the CDR3: TGTGCCCGCAGCTTAAGCGGACTAGCGGGAGCTTACAATGAGCAGTTCTTC. It yields the protein CARSLSGLAGAYNEQFF.

This clonotype was counted many times. This chain links TRBV29-1 with TRBJ2-1; D call uncertain. Trimming left V 7 bases short and J 8 bases short, with 12 bases between. The CDR3 length is 11 residues. The germline gives CDR1 SQVTM, CDR2 ANQGSEA. The CDR3 protein is CSASIWDEQFF. DNA for the CDR3: TGCAGCGCCTCAATCTGGGATGAGCAGTTCTTC.

Comments on this clonotype: A read error is possible here, since a much larger clone lies one base away. The CDR3 region is CASSVDVVSGQGNTGELFF. In DNA form, the CDR3 reads TGTGCCAGCAGCGTAGACGTCGTAAGTGGGCAGGGAAACACCGGGGAGCTGTTTTTT. The rearrangement joins TRBV9 to TRBJ2-2, with D possibly matching TRBD1 (5 bases). Germline loops: CDR1 SGDLS, CDR2 YYNGEE. The CDR3 is made up of 19 amino acids. Trimming pared 0 bases from V and 2 bases from J, leaving 20 bases between. The whole variable domain, filled in from reference TRBV9 and TRBJ2-2, reads DSGVTQTPKHLITATGQRVTLRCSPRSGDLSVYWYQQSLDQGLQFLIQYYNGEERAKGNILERFSAQQFPDLHSELNLSSLELGDSALYFCASSVDVVSGQGNTGELFFGEGSRLTVL.

This clonotype was recorded many times. This chain joins TRBV20-1 and TRBJ1-2; D not certain. The germline V and J ends were trimmed by 5 bases and 4 bases, with 23 bases remaining between them. The CDR3 length is 16 residues. Germline CDR1 is DFQATT and CDR2 is SNEGSKA (reference sequence). The CDR3 region is CSAFEWLFRKTYGYTF. CDR3 DNA: TGCAGTGCTTTTGAATGGCTGTTTCGAAAGACCTATGGCTACACCTTC.

Note on this clonotype: Since a much larger clone is just one base distant, this may be a read error. V gene TRBV6-2 or TRBV6-3 combines with J gene TRBJ2-1; 16 nucleotides match TRBD2. CDR1 is MNHEY, CDR2 SVGEGT, per germline. The CDR3 is 19 amino acids. DNA of the CDR3: TGTGCCAGCCGGAATTCGCCGGGACTAGCGGGGGGGCTTAGGGATGAGCGGTTCTTC. Its protein is CASRNSPGLAGGLRDERFF.

The chain combines TRBV5-4 with TRBJ2-5; D possibly corresponds to TRBD1 (5 bases). The CDR3 consists of 14 residues. Per the germline V gene, CDR1 is SGHNT and CDR2 is YYREEE (reference sequence). Trimming shortened V by 0 bases and J by 4 bases, and 10 bases separated the two germline ends. The CDR3 region has the DNA TGTGCCAGCAGCTTGGGGGCAGGGATAGAGACCCAGTACTTC. It specifies CASSLGAGIETQYF. Using reference TRBV5-4 and TRBJ2-5 for the parts outside the CDR3, the full variable domain is ETGVTQSPTHLIKTRGQQVTLRCSSQSGHNTVSWYQQALGQGPQFIFQYYREEENGRGNFPPRFSGLQFPNYSSELNVNALELDDSALYLCASSLGAGIETQYFGPGTRLLVL.

This clonotype was observed many times. The chain is built from TRBV6-5 and TRBJ2-7; a weak D match, TRBD1 (6 bases). Germline CDR1 MNHEY, CDR2 SVGAGI. The V end was cut by 4 bases, the J end by 2 bases, with 21 bases between. The CDR3 totals 17 residues. The CDR3 DNA reads TGTGCCAGCAGTTGGTCTTACACGGGACAAGGGGCCTACGAGCAGTACTTC. Translated: CASSWSYTGQGAYEQYF.

This clonotype occurred many times. The rearrangement joins TRBV19 to TRBJ1-1; TRBD1 might be the D (6 bases). The CDR3 consists of 12 residues. The V end lost 2 bases, the J end lost 5 bases, and 6 bases lay between the germline ends. Germline V gives CDR1 LNHDA, CDR2 SQIVND (reference sequence). The CDR3 DNA follows: TGTGCCAGTAGTATACAGGGGACTGAAGCTTTCTTT. Its protein product is CASSIQGTEAFF. Full variable domain (remainder filled in from reference TRBV19 and TRBJ1-1): DGGITQSPKYLFRKEGQNVTLSCEQNLNHDAMYWYRQDPGQGLRLIYYSQIVNDFQKGDIAEGYSVSREKKESFPLTVTSAQKNPTAFYLCASSIQGTEAFFGQGTRLTVV.

There are many counts of this clonotype. J is TRBJ1-1 and V is TRBV27; 10 bases align to TRBD1. The CDR3 contains 14 residues. Trimming cost V 4 bases and J 4 bases; bases outside gene matches: 3. The germline gives CDR1 MNHEY, CDR2 SMNVEV (reference sequence). This CDR3 reads CASSYGTGVTEAFF. CDR3 nucleotide sequence: TGTGCCAGCAGTTACGGGACAGGGGTCACTGAAGCTTTCTTT.

This clonotype was counted ten times or more. This rearrangement joins TRBV4-3 to TRBJ1-2; TRBD1 is a possible D gene (5 bases). Trimming removed 0 bases from V and 8 bases from J, with 16 bases in between. The germline V gene encodes CDR1 LGHNA and CDR2 YSLEER. This CDR3 region has 15 residues. CDR3 sequence reads: CASSQEEGRVRGYTF. Here the CDR3 DNA reads TGCGCCAGCAGCCAAGAGGAGGGCAGGGTCAGGGGCTACACCTTC.

This clonotype was counted at least ten times. The rearrangement uses TRBV20-1 and TRBJ2-2; D not certain. V lost 6 bases, J lost 3 bases, and 8 bases lay in between. The CDR3 covers 12 residues. Germline V gives CDR1 DFQATT, CDR2 SNEGSKA (reference sequence). This CDR3 is CSAYRDTGELFF. CDR3 in DNA: TGCAGTGCCTACCGAGACACCGGGGAGCTGTTTTTT.

A remark on this clonotype: Given a much more abundant clone one base away, this may be a read error. V is TRBV3-2 and J is TRBJ2-4; the table's D call TRBD1 went unverified against the DNA. The J call may not be correct, given that the DNA end is closer to TRBJ2-7. TRBV3-2 is a documented pseudogene. The CDR3 is 14 residues long. For the CDR3, the DNA is TGTGCCAGCAGCTCCGAGACAGCCGCCTACGAGCAGTACTTC. Protein product: CASSSETAAYEQYF.